Listed here is a single T cell receptor beta chain. Its antigen is still unknown. TCRdb's copy holds only in-frame clones and misses some; the assay was immunoSEQ multiplex PCR. The data contain some 2,200 clones, roughly 22% of them singletons. This sample is part of a study of T cells in localized non-small cell lung cancer. General study points: Across samples, adjacent lung featured a median approximately 60 of the top 100 tumor clones.

This TCR was sampled from a man between 35 and 75 years old with stage II lung adenocarcinoma. Sequencing was performed on lung tumor tissue, taken before any cancer treatment.

In nucleotides, the CDR3 is TGCGCCAGCAGCCTAGGACCGGGACTAGGGTGGGCTGAGCAGTTCTTC. Amino acids: CASSLGPGLGWAEQFF. The chain links TRBV23-1 to TRBJ2-1, with 8 bases identical to TRBD2. TRBV23-1 is an ORF; its function is uncertain. This CDR3 region has 16 residues. The V and J ends lost 6 bases and 9 bases, in that order; junction bases with no gene match: 16.